This entry features one T cell receptor beta chain sequence. Its antigen is as yet unknown. This sample stems from a study of T-cell memory formation after mild COVID-19. Study as a whole: TCR clusters showed largely donor specificity.

Whole-study findings and limits: Later expanders leaned CD4+, whereas day 15 to 85 contracting clones were balanced CD4/CD8. CD4+ clones that contracted lay mainly in CM and EM; CD8+ ones lay in EMRA.

V was shortened by 7 bases and J by 1 base, with 11 bases between the two germline ends. Germline lookup yields CDR1 SGHTA and CDR2 FQGNSA. The CDR3 sequence is 15 residues long. Constant-segment primers and 5'RACE yielded cDNA libraries for TCR alpha and TCR beta, each carrying sample barcodes and UMIs. TCRdb re-called the 5' RACE reads with MiXCR, one entry per CDR3 protein. The sample has fewer than 75,000 distinct CDR3 sequences, 12% seen once. The specimen sequenced was PBMCs or a T cell subset sorted from them (not recorded which). The chain joins TRBV7-2 to TRBJ2-6; D unresolved. The clonotype originates from a man aged 18 to 30 who had mild COVID-19 (a few samples of this study predate the infection). Cell type and time point are not known. CDR3 residues: CASKVVVSGANVLTF. In DNA form, the CDR3 reads TGTGCCAGCAAAGTCGTGGTGTCTGGGGCCAACGTCCTGACTTTC.